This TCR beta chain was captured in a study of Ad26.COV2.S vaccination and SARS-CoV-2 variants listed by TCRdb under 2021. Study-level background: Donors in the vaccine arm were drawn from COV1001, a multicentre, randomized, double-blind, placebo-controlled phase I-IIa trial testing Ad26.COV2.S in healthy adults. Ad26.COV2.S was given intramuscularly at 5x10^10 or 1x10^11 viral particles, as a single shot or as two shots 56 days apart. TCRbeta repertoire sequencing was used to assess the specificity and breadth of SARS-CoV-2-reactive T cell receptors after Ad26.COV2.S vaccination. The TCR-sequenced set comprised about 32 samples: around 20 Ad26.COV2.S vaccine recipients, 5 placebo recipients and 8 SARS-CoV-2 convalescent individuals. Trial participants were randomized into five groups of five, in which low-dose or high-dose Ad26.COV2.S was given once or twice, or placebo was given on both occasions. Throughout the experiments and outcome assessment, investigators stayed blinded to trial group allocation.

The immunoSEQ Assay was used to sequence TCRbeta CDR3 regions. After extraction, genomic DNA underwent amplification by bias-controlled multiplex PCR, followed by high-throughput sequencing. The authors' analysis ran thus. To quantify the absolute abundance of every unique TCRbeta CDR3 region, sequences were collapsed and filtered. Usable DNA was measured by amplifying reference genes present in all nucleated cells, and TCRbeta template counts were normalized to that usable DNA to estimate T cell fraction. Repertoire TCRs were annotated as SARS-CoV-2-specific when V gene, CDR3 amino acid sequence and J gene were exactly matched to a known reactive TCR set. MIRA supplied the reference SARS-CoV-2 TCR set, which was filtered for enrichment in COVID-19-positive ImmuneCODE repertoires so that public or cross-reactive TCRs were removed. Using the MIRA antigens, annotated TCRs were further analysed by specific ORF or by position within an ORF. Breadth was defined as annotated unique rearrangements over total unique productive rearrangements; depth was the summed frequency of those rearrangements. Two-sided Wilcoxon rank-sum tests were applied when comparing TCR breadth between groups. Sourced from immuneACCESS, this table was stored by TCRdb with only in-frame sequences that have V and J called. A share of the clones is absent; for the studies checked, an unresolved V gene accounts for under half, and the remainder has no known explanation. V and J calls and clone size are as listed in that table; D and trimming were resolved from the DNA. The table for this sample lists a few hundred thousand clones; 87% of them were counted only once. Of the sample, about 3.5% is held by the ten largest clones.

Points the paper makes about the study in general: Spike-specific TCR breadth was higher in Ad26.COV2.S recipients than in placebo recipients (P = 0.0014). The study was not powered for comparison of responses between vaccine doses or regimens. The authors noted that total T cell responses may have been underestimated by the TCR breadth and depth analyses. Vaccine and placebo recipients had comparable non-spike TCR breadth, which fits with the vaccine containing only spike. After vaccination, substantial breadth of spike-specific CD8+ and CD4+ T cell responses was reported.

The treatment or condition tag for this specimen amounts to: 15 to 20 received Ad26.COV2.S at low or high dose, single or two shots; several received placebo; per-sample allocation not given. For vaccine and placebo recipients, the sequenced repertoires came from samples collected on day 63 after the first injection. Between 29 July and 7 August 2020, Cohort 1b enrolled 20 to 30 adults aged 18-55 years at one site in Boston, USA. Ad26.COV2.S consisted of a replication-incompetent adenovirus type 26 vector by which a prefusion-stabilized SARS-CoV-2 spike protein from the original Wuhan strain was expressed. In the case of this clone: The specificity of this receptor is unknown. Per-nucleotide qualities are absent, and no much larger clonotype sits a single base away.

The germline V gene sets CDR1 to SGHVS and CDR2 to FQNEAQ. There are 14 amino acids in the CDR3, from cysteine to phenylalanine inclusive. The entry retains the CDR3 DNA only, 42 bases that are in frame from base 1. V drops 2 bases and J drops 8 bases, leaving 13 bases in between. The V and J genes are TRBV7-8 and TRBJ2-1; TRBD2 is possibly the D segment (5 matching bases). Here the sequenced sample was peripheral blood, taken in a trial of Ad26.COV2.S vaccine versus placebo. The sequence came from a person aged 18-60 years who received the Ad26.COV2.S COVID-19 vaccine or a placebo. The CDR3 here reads CASSLQLVIHEQFF. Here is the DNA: TGTGCCAGCAGCTTACAACTAGTTATCCATGAGCAGTTCTTC.